Presented here are 28 T cell receptor beta chains from one specimen sequenced in a study. MiXCR, run by TCRdb on the RT-PCR reads, gives a single entry per CDR3 protein. Among 550,000 to 750,000 distinct CDR3 sequences listed, 14% were seen once. The specimen sequenced was memory CD4+ T cells from blood. These receptors were taken from a female donor in good health, serving as a healthy control.

V and J are TRBV29-1 and TRBJ1-2; D unresolved. The germline V gene encodes CDR1 SQVTM and CDR2 ANQGSEA. This CDR3 is 11 amino acids long. CDR3 nucleotide sequence: TGCAGTTTCGAGGGCCACTATGGCTACACCTTC. Its protein is CSFEGHYGYTF.

This rearrangement joins TRBV25-1 to TRBJ1-1, with D perhaps TRBD1 (6 bases). V was pared by 5 bases and J by 1 base, with 14 bases between. This CDR3 is built from 15 residues. Germline V lookup: CDR1 MGHDK, CDR2 SYGVNS. The CDR3 coding sequence is TGTGCCAGCAGTAAATTGGGAGGGGGGAACACTGAAGCTTTCTTT. Translating gives CASSKLGGGNTEAFF.

This clonotype was observed a few times. This chain connects TRBV6-1 to TRBJ2-1; a possible D gene is TRBD1 (5 bases). Germline assignment: CDR1 MNHNS and CDR2 SASEGT. This CDR3 is built from 15 residues. The V and J ends lost 1 base and 5 bases respectively, with 12 bases between them. The CDR3 here is CASSEGSAGNNEQFF. CDR3 nucleotide sequence: TGTGCCAGCAGTGAAGGGTCGGCAGGGAACAATGAGCAGTTCTTC.

This clonotype was observed at least ten times. The chain couples TRBV7-9 to TRBJ1-1, with D perhaps matching TRBD1 (6 bases). This CDR3 region has 14 residues. Germline V CDR1 and CDR2: SEHNR, FQNEAQ (reference sequence). V lost 5 bases, J lost 4 bases, and 14 bases lay in between. The CDR3 sequence: CASSRRGGSTEAFF. In DNA, the CDR3 is TGTGCCAGCAGCCGCAGGGGTGGTTCCACTGAAGCTTTCTTT.

Concerning this clonotype itself: Compared with germline, one end of the junction differs, possibly owing to a read error. The rearrangement joins TRBV7-6 to TRBJ2-1, with a weak D call TRBD1 (6 bases). Germline CDR1 and CDR2: SGHVS and FNYEAQ. The CDR3 totals 12 residues. The CDR3 loop is CSSSFTGNEQFF. The CDR3 nucleotides read TGTTCCAGCAGCTTTACAGGGAATGAGCAGTTCTTC.

This clonotype was seen a single time. The gene calls are TRBV27 and TRBJ2-1, with TRBD2 as a possible D gene (5 bases). This CDR3 region has 12 residues. Trimming removed 10 bases at V and 4 bases at J, with 11 bases between. Germline lookup yields CDR1 MNHEY and CDR2 SMNVEV (reference sequence). For the CDR3, the DNA is TGTGCCACCGGACTGAAATACAATGAGCAGTTCTTC. Its translation: CATGLKYNEQFF.

The chain employs TRBV6-2 or TRBV6-3 and TRBJ2-5, with TRBD1 identical over 7 bases. The CDR3 has 13 residues. Per the germline V gene, CDR1 is MNHEY and CDR2 is SVGEGT. With 6 bases clipped from V and 2 bases from J, the junction kept 3 bases outside the gene matches. CDR3 sequence reads: CASRTGKQETQYF. The CDR3 nucleotides are TGTGCCAGCAGGACAGGGAAACAAGAGACCCAGTACTTC.

There are a few counts of this clonotype. The rearrangement uses TRBV10-2 and TRBJ1-5, with TRBD1 as a possible D gene (6 bases). Germline lookup yields CDR1 WSHSY and CDR2 SAAADI. Trimming pared 5 bases from V and 8 bases from J, leaving 13 bases between. This CDR3 region has 13 residues. In nucleotides, the CDR3 is TGCGCCAGCAGTTGGGGGCGGGAGGAGCCCCAGCATTTT. It translates to CASSWGREEPQHF.

This clonotype has ten or more counts. For the CDR3, the DNA is TGTGCCAGCAGCGACGGTTTTGGGCGGGGGAACGAGCAGTACTTC. Amino acid sequence: CASSDGFGRGNEQYF. The V call is TRBV9, the J call TRBJ2-7; TRBD2 matches 7 bases. The CDR3 length is 15 residues. Germline-derived CDR1 and CDR2 are SGDLS and YYNGEE. The V and J ends lost 3 bases and 5 bases, in that order; junction bases with no gene match: 11.

V and J are TRBV7-2 and TRBJ2-1, with D hard to call. Germline V gene data show CDR1 as SGHTA and CDR2 as FQGNSA. Trimming removed 1 base from V and 1 base from J, with 14 bases in between. CDR3 length: 17 residues. CDR3 amino acids: CASSLGLSWPSYNEQFF. The CDR3 DNA reads as TGTGCCAGCAGCTTAGGTCTTAGTTGGCCATCCTACAATGAGCAGTTCTTC.

The CDR3 region is CASSFRGGQYF. As DNA, the CDR3 is TGTGCCAGCAGTTTCCGGGGCGGGCAGTACTTC. The V and J genes are TRBV28 and TRBJ2-7; D might be TRBD1 or TRBD2, each matching 5 bases. The V end lost 3 bases, the J end lost 9 bases, and 9 bases lay between the germline ends. Germline values: CDR1 MDHEN, CDR2 SYDVKM. This CDR3 has 11 amino acids.

This clonotype showed up many times. This rearrangement joins TRBV6-5 to TRBJ1-6; 9 bases are a match to TRBD1. The CDR3 is 15 amino acids. V dropped 4 bases and J dropped 8; count of bases not matched to a gene: 6. CDR1 and CDR2 (germline): MNHEY, SVGAGI. The CDR3 DNA reads TGTGCCAGCAGTTTAGGACAGGGGCCCCATTCACCCCTCCACTTT. It specifies CASSLGQGPHSPLHF.

The chain uses TRBV18 and TRBJ2-6, with D perhaps being TRBD1 or TRBD2 (6 bases each). V lost 3 bases, J lost 1 base, and 13 bases lay in between. There are 17 residues in the CDR3. CDR1 KGHSH and CDR2 LQKENI come from the germline V gene. The CDR3 here is CASSPQSGASGANVLTF. The CDR3 nucleotides are TGTGCCAGCTCACCCCAGTCGGGGGCATCTGGGGCCAACGTCCTGACTTTC.

The chain uses TRBV30 and TRBJ2-2; D possibly corresponds to TRBD2 (6 bases). Germline-derived CDR1 and CDR2 are GTSNPN and SVGIG (reference sequence). Deletions cut 5 bases from V and 4 bases from J, with 14 bases between. The CDR3 has 14 residues. The CDR3 DNA reads TGTGCCTGGGGGTCGGGACTGGCCACCGGGGAGCTGTTTTTT. Amino acids: CAWGSGLATGELFF.

This clonotype was observed a few times. This rearrangement joins TRBV12-3 or TRBV12-4 to TRBJ1-1; D is undetermined. The length of the CDR3 is 11 residues. The V end lost 3 bases, the J end lost 7 bases, and 6 bases lay between the germline ends. The CDR3 nucleotides are TGTGCCAGCAGTTTCATTAGTGAAGCTTTCTTT. It yields the protein CASSFISEAFF.

V is TRBV2 and J is TRBJ2-3; TRBD2 might be the D (7 bases). The CDR3 sequence is 16 residues long. The ends were cut back, 5 bases at V and 3 bases at J, with 18 bases in the middle. Germline CDR1 reads SNHLY; CDR2 reads FYNNEI. CDR3 residues: CASSRGGAGRTDTQYF. The CDR3 DNA reads TGTGCCAGCAGTCGAGGGGGGGCCGGACGGACAGATACGCAGTATTTT. Drawing the rest from reference TRBV2 and TRBJ2-3, the complete variable domain is EPEVTQTPSHQVTQMGQEVILRCVPISNHLYFYWYRQILGQKVEFLVSFYNNEISEKSEIFDDQFSVERPDGSNFTLKIRSTKLEDSAMYFCASSRGGAGRTDTQYFGPGTRLTVL.

The V and J genes are TRBV11-2 and TRBJ2-3, with TRBD1 matching over 7 bases. Per the germline V gene, CDR1 is SGHAT and CDR2 is FQNNGV. CDR3 length equals 15 residues. The ends lost 6 bases at V and 4 bases at J; junction bases unmatched: 10. The CDR3: CASRLTGDEADTQYF. CDR3 DNA sequence: TGTGCCAGCAGGCTTACAGGGGACGAGGCAGATACGCAGTATTTT. Combining the CDR3 with reference TRBV11-2 and TRBJ2-3 gives the whole variable domain EAGVAQSPRYKIIEKRQSVAFWCNPISGHATLYWYQQILGQGPKLLIQFQNNGVVDDSQLPKDRFSAERLKGVDSTLKIQPAKLEDSAVYLCASRLTGDEADTQYFGPGTRLTVL.

This clonotype was detected a few times. The chain recombines TRBV5-1 with TRBJ2-7; 8 bases match TRBD1. Germline lookup yields CDR1 SGHRS and CDR2 YFSETQ. The CDR3 sequence is 14 residues long. V trimming: 4 bases; J trimming: 5 bases; junction bases outside the gene matches: 8. In DNA form, the CDR3 reads TGCGCCAGCAGCCTGGGGACAGGCGGAAACGAGCAGTACTTC. Amino acids: CASSLGTGGNEQYF.

This clonotype was counted only a few times. The J gene is TRBJ1-2, the V gene TRBV20-1; 8 bases match TRBD1. CDR3 size: 18 residues. CDR1 and CDR2 from the germline V gene are DFQATT and SNEGSKA (reference sequence). The CDR3 nucleotides are TGCACCCCCCCGCAAGGGTTTCGGGACAGGAATTGTGTTGATGGCTACACCTTC. It codes for CTPPQGFRDRNCVDGYTF.

In this sample, this clonotype turned up a few times. The chain joins TRBV6-5 to TRBJ2-1; 7 bases line up with TRBD2. This CDR3 has 15 residues. Germline V gene data show CDR1 as MNHEY and CDR2 as SVGAGI. J lost 2 bases, V lost 6 bases, and 7 bases had no gene match. As DNA, the CDR3 is TGTGCCAGCAGAAAAGCGGGGACCCCCTACAATGAGCAGTTCTTC. It yields the protein CASRKAGTPYNEQFF.

This clonotype was seen at least ten times. The chain joins TRBV12-3 or TRBV12-4 to TRBJ2-7; 15 bases align to TRBD2. This CDR3 spans 15 amino acids. J was trimmed by 3 bases and V by 8 bases; bases with no gene match: 5. CDR3 amino acids: CASHPGLAGGYEQYF. The DNA for the CDR3 is TGTGCCAGCCATCCGGGACTAGCGGGAGGCTACGAGCAGTACTTC.

This clonotype was counted only a few times. The chain uses TRBV6-2 or TRBV6-3 and TRBJ2-7; 7 bases match TRBD1. This CDR3 has 15 residues. J was trimmed by 0 bases and V by 5 bases; bases with no gene match: 7. Germline V gene data show CDR1 as MNHEY and CDR2 as SVGEGT. The CDR3, as DNA: TGTGCCAGCAGTCCCCCCGGGACAGCCTCCTACGAGCAGTACTTC. Protein sequence: CASSPPGTASYEQYF.

The chain employs TRBV6-2 or TRBV6-3 and TRBJ1-5, with unresolved D. Germline CDR1 is MNHEY and CDR2 is SVGEGT. V lost 7 bases and J lost 2, with 21 bases in between. The CDR3 sequence is 17 residues long. The CDR3 here is CASTTIIVTTGNQPQHF. The CDR3 bases are TGTGCCAGCACCACCATCATAGTCACAACGGGCAATCAGCCCCAGCATTTT.

V and J are TRBV28 and TRBJ2-1, with D possibly TRBD2 on 6 matching bases. This CDR3 is 15 amino acids long. With 2 bases removed from V and 7 bases from J, the gap between germline ends came to 15 bases. The germline V gene has CDR1 MDHEN and CDR2 SYDVKM. The CDR3 nucleotides are TGTGCCAGCAGTTTACCGGGGGAGTTGGTAAATGAGCAGTTCTTC. Protein product: CASSLPGELVNEQFF.

This chain connects TRBV28 to TRBJ1-1; possible D gene TRBD1, 5 bases. The CDR3 has 15 residues. From germline, CDR1 is MDHEN and CDR2 SYDVKM. Trimming left V 6 bases short and J 1 base short, with 15 bases between. The CDR3 DNA reads as TGTGCCAGCAGCCCTTCGGGACTCGCGAACACTGAAGCTTTCTTT. Translation gives CASSPSGLANTEAFF.

This clonotype was seen at least ten times. V usage is TRBV20-1 and J usage is TRBJ2-3, with a tentative D call TRBD2 (5 bases). Trimming stripped 0 bases from V and 2 bases from J, with 15 bases between. The CDR3 is 16 amino acids. Germline V gives CDR1 DFQATT, CDR2 SNEGSKA (reference sequence). The CDR3 here is CSARDRVEGFTDTQYF. As DNA, the CDR3 is TGCAGTGCTAGAGATCGGGTTGAGGGATTCACAGATACGCAGTATTTT.

Written as DNA, the CDR3 is TGCGCCAGCAGCCCCGCCCAATCTGGGGCCAACGTCCTGACTTTC. It yields the protein CASSPAQSGANVLTF. This rearrangement joins TRBV4-1 to TRBJ2-6; no definite D call. This CDR3 comprises 15 residues. The germline V and J ends were trimmed by 4 bases and 1 base, with 8 bases remaining between them. Looked up from germline, CDR1 is MGHRA and CDR2 is YSYEKL.

The table lists this clonotype with many counts. The chain recombines TRBV5-1 with TRBJ1-5, with D possibly TRBD1 on 5 matching bases. CDR3 size: 14 residues. V was clipped by 2 bases and J by 6 bases, with 12 bases between them. Germline CDR1 is SGHRS and CDR2 is YFSETQ. CDR3 nucleotide sequence: TGCGCCAGCAGCTTTGAAGGGGTAGGTCAGCCCCAGCATTTT. This codes for CASSFEGVGQPQHF.